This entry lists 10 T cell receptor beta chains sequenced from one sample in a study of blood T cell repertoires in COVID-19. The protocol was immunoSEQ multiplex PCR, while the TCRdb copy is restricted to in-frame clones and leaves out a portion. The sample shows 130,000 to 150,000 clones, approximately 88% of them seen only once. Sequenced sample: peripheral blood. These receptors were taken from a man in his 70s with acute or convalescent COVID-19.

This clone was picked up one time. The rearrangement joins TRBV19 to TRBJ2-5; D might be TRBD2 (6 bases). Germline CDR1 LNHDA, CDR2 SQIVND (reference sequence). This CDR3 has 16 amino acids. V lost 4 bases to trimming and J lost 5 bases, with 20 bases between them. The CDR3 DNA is TGTGCCAGTAGTACGATGCTAGCTGGGGGGACGGAGACCCAGTACTTC. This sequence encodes CASSTMLAGGTETQYF.

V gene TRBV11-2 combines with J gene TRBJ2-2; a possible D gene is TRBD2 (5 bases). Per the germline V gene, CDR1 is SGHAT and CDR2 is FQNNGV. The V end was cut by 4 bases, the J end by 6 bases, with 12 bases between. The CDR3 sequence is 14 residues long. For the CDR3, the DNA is TGTGCCAGCAGCTGGCGAGAGGGCGCCGGGGAGCTGTTTTTT. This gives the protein CASSWREGAGELFF.

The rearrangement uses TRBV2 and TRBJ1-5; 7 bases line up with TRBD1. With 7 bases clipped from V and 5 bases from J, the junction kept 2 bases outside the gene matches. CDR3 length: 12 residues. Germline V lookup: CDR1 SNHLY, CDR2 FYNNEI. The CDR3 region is CASTGQDQPQHF. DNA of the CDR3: TGTGCCAGCACCGGACAGGATCAGCCCCAGCATTTT.

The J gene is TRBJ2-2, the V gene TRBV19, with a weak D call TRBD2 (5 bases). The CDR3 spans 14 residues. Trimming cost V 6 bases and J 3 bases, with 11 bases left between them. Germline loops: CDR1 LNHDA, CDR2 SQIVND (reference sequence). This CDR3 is CASRSGPDTGELFF. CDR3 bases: TGTGCCAGTAGAAGCGGTCCGGACACCGGGGAGCTGTTTTTT. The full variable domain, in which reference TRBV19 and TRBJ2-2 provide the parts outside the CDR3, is DGGITQSPKYLFRKEGQNVTLSCEQNLNHDAMYWYRQDPGQGLRLIYYSQIVNDFQKGDIAEGYSVSREKKESFPLTVTSAQKNPTAFYLCASRSGPDTGELFFGEGSRLTVL.

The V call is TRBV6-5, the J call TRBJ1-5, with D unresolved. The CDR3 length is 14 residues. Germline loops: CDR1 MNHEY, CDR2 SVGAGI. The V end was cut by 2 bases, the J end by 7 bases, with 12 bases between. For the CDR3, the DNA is TGTGCCAGCAGTTACAGGGCCGGGATGCAGCCCCAGCATTTT. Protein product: CASSYRAGMQPQHF.

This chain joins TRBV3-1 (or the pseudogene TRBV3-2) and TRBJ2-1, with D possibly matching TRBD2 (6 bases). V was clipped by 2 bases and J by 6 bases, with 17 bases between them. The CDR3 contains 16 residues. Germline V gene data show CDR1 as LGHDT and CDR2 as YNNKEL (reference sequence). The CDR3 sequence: CASSQPPGAGANEQFF. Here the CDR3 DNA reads TGTGCCAGCAGCCAACCTCCGGGAGCCGGTGCCAATGAGCAGTTCTTC.

The CDR3 reads CASSLAADSGANVLTF. CDR3 DNA sequence: TGTGCCAGCAGCTTAGCGGCCGACTCTGGGGCCAACGTCCTGACTTTC. The chain joins TRBV7-9 to TRBJ2-6; no definite D call. The CDR3 loop spans 16 amino acids. V was pared by 0 bases and J by 0 bases, with 6 bases between. The germline V gene encodes CDR1 SEHNR and CDR2 FQNEAQ (reference sequence).

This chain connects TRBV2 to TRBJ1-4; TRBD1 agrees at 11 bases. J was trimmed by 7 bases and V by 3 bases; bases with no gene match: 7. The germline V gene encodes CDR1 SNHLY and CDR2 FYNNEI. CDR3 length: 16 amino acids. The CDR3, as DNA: TGTGCCAGCAGTGAGGGTTGGGGGACAGGGGGTGAAAAACTGTTTTTT. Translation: CASSEGWGTGGEKLFF.

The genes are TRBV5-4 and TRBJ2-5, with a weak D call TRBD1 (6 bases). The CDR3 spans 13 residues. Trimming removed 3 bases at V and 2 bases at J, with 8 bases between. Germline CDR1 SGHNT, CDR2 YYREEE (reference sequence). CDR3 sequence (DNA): TGTGCCAGCAGCTCCGGACAGCAAGAGACCCAGTACTTC. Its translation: CASSSGQQETQYF.

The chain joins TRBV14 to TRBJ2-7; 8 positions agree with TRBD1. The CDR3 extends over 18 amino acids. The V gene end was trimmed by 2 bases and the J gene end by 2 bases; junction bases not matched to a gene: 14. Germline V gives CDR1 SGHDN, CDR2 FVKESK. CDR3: CASSQPGYRGAFPYEQYF. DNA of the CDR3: TGTGCCAGCAGCCAACCGGGGTACAGGGGGGCTTTTCCCTACGAGCAGTACTTC.